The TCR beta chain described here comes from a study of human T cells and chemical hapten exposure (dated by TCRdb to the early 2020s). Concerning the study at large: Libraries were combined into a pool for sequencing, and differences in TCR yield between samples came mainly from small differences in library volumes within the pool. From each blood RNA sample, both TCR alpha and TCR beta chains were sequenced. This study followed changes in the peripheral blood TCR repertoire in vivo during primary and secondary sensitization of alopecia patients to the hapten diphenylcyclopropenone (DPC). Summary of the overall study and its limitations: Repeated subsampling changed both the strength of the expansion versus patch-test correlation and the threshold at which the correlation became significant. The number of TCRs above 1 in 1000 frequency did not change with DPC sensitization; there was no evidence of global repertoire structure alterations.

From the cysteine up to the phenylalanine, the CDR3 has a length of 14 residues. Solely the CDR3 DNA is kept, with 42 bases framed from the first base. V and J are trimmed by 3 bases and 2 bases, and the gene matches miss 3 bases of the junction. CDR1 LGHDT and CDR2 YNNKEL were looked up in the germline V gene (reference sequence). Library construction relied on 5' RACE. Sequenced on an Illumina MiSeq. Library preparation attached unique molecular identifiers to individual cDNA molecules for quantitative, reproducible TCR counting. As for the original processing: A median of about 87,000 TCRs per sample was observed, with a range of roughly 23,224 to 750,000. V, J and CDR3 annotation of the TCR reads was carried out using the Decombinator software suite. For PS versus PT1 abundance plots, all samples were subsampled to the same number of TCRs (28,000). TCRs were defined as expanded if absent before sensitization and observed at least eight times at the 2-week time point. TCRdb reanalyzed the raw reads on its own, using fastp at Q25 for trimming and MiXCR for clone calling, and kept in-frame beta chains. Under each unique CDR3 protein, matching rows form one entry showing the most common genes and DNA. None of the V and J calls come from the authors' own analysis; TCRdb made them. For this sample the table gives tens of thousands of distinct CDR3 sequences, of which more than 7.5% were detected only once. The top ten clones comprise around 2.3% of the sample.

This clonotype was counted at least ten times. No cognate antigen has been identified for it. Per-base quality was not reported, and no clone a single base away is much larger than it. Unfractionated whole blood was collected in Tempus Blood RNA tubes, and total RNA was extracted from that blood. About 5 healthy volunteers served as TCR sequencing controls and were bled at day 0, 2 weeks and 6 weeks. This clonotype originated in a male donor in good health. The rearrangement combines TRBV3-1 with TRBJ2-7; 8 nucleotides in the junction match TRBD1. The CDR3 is CASSHRGPTYEQYF. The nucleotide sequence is TGTGCCAGCAGCCACAGGGGGCCCACCTACGAGCAGTACTTC.